Here is one T cell receptor beta chain with its context. This clone's antigen is unknown. Base qualities were left out, and no much larger clone turns up one base away. This specimen belongs to a study of OX40 agonist ivuxolimab in advanced cancers. For the study in its entirety: The costimulatory receptor OX40 (CD134) was targeted by ivuxolimab, a fully human IgG2 agonistic monoclonal antibody. Intravenous ivuxolimab was administered to patients every 2 weeks at six dose levels: 0.01, 0.1, 0.3, 1.5, 3 and 10 mg/kg. Among the 52 dose-escalation patients, around 19 had hepatocellular carcinoma, roughly 15 melanoma, 9 renal cell carcinoma and 9 head and neck cancer. In the dose-escalation cohort, 65% to 85% of patients were male, and the mean age was roughly 60 years with a range of roughly 23 to 79. Patients were allowed to have had prior anti-PD-1, anti-PD-L1 or anti-CTLA-4 therapy, and 40% of the dose-escalation patients had previously received checkpoint inhibitors. Three dose-escalation patients achieved partial responses, one with hepatocellular carcinoma and two with cutaneous melanoma. Peripheral TCRbeta sequencing was intended to test whether TCR sequence diversity was altered and clonal T-cell expansion was caused by ivuxolimab. The monotherapy dose-escalation portion (N of about 57 patients) of the phase I ivuxolimab trial is reported in the paper.

General conclusions and limits of the study: In partial responders in the 0.1-3.0 mg/kg groups, normalized peripheral clonal expansion was found to be among the lowest, especially among CD8+ T cells. At doses of 0.1 to 3.0 mg/kg, clonal expansion of both CD4+ and CD8+ blood T cells was observed from baseline to week 6. Low levels of normalized T-cell clonal expansion were also seen in some nonresponding patients. The antigen specificity of the clonally expanded peripheral T cells was not determined. After ivuxolimab, CD8+ T cells had more expanded clones than CD4+ T cells on average.

For sequencing of the TCRbeta CDR3 region, genomic DNA was extracted from the sorted cells. TCRbeta CDR3 regions were sequenced using the immunoSEQ Assay. TCRdb retrieved this table from immuneACCESS and kept in-frame rearrangements only. Not all clones are present; in checked studies, unresolved V genes account for under half, and no reason is known for the remainder. The sample table contains over 35,000 clones; only one count was recorded for 70% to 90% of them. The ten largest clones take up 20% to 25% of the sample. The CDR3 spans 16 residues, from the cysteine through the phenylalanine. The only DNA kept is the CDR3, 48 bases in frame from the first base. Germline trimming: 5 bases from V, 8 bases from J; junction bases outside gene matches: 11. Taken from the germline V gene (reference sequence), the CDR1 and CDR2 loops are MNHEY and SMNVEV. The trial excluded patients who had a history of autoimmune disease or who were on systemic immunosuppression. Peripheral blood for TCR sequencing was collected from all dose cohorts at baseline, on cycle 4 day 1, and on cycle 7 day 1. Samples were obtained from an open-label, multicenter, first-in-human phase I dose-escalation trial of ivuxolimab. Adults with locally advanced or metastatic melanoma, renal cell, hepatocellular, or head and neck squamous cell carcinoma were enrolled in the trial. CD4+ and CD8+ T cells were sorted separately from peripheral blood before TCR sequencing.

The chain is made from TRBV27 and TRBJ1-4, and 10 junction bases match TRBD1. The sequence was obtained from an adult with an advanced solid tumor such as melanoma, head and neck, liver or kidney cancer. This specimen consisted of CD4+ or CD8+ T cells sorted from blood, obtained in a trial of the OX40 agonist ivuxolimab. The DNA is TGTGCCAGCAGTCTGGGGACAGGGGCAGAGGGGGAAAAACTGTTTTTT. Its amino acids are CASSLGTGAEGEKLFF.